Listed below are T cell receptor beta chains from one sample, sequenced in a study of shared clonotypes between healthy human individuals. Sequencing used immunoSEQ multiplex PCR; TCRdb keeps in-frame clones, though not all of them. The table shows 2 million to 2.5 million clones, with 90% to 97% occurring only once. The sequenced sample consisted of naive CD4+ T cells sorted from blood. The receptors were gathered from a man younger than 35 in good health. Each CDR3 is given with its conserved first and last residue. The D gene is left open where the match is weak. Clone size, where shown, is once, few, many, or a class for clones that have expanded.

V,J,D,size,DNA,CDR3
TRBV11-2,TRBJ1-5,TRBD1,once,TGTGCCAGCAGCCCATACGGACAGGGGGCGAGAGACAATCAGCCCCAGCATTTT,CASSPYGQGARDNQPQHF
TRBV2,TRBJ2-5,-,-,TGTGCCAGCAGGAGTCTAGAGACCCAGTACTTC,CASRSLETQYF
TRBV7-6,TRBJ1-1,-,-,TGTGCCAGCAGCTCCGGGGGCGGGGTATGGACTGAAGCTTTCTTT,CASSSGGGVWTEAFF
TRBV5-4,TRBJ1-1,-,-,TGTGCCAGCAGCTTGGCCGGTGGTAGCACTGAAGCTTTCTTT,CASSLAGGSTEAFF
TRBV28,TRBJ1-2,-,-,TGTGCCAGTAACGGTAGGGGCTGGTATGGCTACACCTTC,CASNGRGWYGYTF
TRBV27,TRBJ2-7,-,-,TGTGCCAGCAGTTTCGGGGGGCGCGGTAGGTCGTACTTC,CASSFGGRGRSYF
TRBV5-1,TRBJ2-7,TRBD2,-,TGCGCCAGCAGCTTTGGCGGGAGGGCCTACGAGCAGTACTTC,CASSFGGRAYEQYF
TRBV5-1,TRBJ2-2,-,-,TGCGCCAGCAGCTCCCGCCAGGGAACGAACACCGGGGAGCTGTTTTTT,CASSSRQGTNTGELFF
TRBV6-6,TRBJ1-3,-,-,TGTGCCAGCAGAAACCCTTCTGGAAACACCATATATTTT,CASRNPSGNTIYF
TRBV6-1,TRBJ2-7,TRBD1,-,TGTGCCAGCAGTGAAAACGTTATAGGGACAGGGGGCAAATCCTACGAGCAGTACTTC,CASSENVIGTGGKSYEQYF
TRBV7-9,TRBJ2-3,-,once,TGTGCCAGCCAATCCGTCGCGGGCACAGATACGCAGTATTTT,CASQSVAGTDTQYF
TRBV2,TRBJ2-3,TRBD2,-,TGTGCCAGCAGGGAGCGGGAGGGCCACACAGATACGCAGTATTTT,CASREREGHTDTQYF
TRBV7-9,TRBJ2-3,TRBD1,-,TGTGCCAGCAGCTCAGGCAAGACAGGGCTTAGGACAGATACGCAGTATTTT,CASSSGKTGLRTDTQYF
TRBV5-1,TRBJ2-2,-,-,TGCGCCAGCAGCCCGCCCTACGGCACCGGGGAGCTGTTTTTT,CASSPPYGTGELFF
TRBV7-9,TRBJ2-7,TRBD1,-,TGTGCCAGCAGCTTAATGGGGACGGGACAGGGGTTGGACGAGCAGTACTTC,CASSLMGTGQGLDEQYF
TRBV2,TRBJ2-3,TRBD2,-,TGTGCCAGCAGGAATATGGCGGGGGTTAGCACAGATACGCAGTATTTT,CASRNMAGVSTDTQYF
TRBV13,TRBJ2-5,-,-,TGTGCCAGCAGCTTAGGCGGGGGCGGAGAGACCCAGTACTTC,CASSLGGGGETQYF
TRBV5-4,TRBJ2-3,TRBD2,-,TGTGCCAGCAGCCTGGGGCACGGCGGGAGGGTTACGGATACGCAGTATTTT,CASSLGHGGRVTDTQYF
TRBV29-1,TRBJ2-3,-,-,TGCAGCGGGCGACAGTCTGCGCAGTATTTT,CSGRQSAQYF